This is a list of T cell receptor beta chains from one sample in a study of lymphopenia after photon versus proton radiotherapy. Using immunoSEQ multiplex PCR, the repertoire was profiled, and TCRdb retains in-frame clones only, with some absent. The sample lists more than 25,000 clones, over 80% occurring once. The sample consisted of peripheral blood, taken from a patient treated with photon-based radiotherapy. The receptors here all came from a woman aged 45-60 years with pancreatic cancer. The CDR3 runs from the conserved cysteine through the conserved F or W. The D gene is left open where the match is weak. For some rows the clone size is stated as once, few or many, or as a class when expanded; others skip it.

D | size | J | V | DNA | CDR3
. | . | TRBJ2-1 | TRBV13 | TGTGCCAGCTCCATAGGAGGGACTGGCTTCAATGAGCAGTTCTTC | CASSIGGTGFNEQFF
. | medium-sized | TRBJ1-5 | TRBV7-9 | TGTGCCAGCAGCCATGGGAGGCTGGCAGGGGAAGGAAAGCCCCAGCATTTT | CASSHGRLAGEGKPQHF
. | once | TRBJ1-2 | TRBV5-4 | TGTGCCAGTTTCCCGGCAGGGGCTTTTCCTGGCTACACCTTC | CASFPAGAFPGYTF
TRBD2 | few | TRBJ2-1 | TRBV5-1 | TGCGCCAGCAGCTTGAGTAGCGGGAGTTTTAATGAGCAGTTCTTC | CASSLSSGSFNEQFF
TRBD2 | . | TRBJ2-1 | TRBV30 | TGTGCCTGGGGGACTAGCCGTGAGGGCAATGAGCAGTTCTTC | CAWGTSREGNEQFF
TRBD2 | . | TRBJ2-1 | TRBV9 | TGTGCCAGCAGCGTCCGGACTAGCGGGGGCACAACCCCCTACAATGAGCAGTTCTTC | CASSVRTSGGTTPYNEQFF
. | . | TRBJ2-5 | TRBV7-9 | TGTGCCAGCAGCCAACCGGGTGCGGTTTTGAAGACCCAGTACTTC | CASSQPGAVLKTQYF
. | . | TRBJ1-1 | TRBV18 | TGTGCCAGCTCACCACTAGCCTTGAACACTGAAGCTTTCTTT | CASSPLALNTEAFF
TRBD2 | . | TRBJ2-1 | TRBV27 | TGTGCCAGCCGGGGACTAGCGGGAGGGGGGCTTTACAATGAGCAGTTCTTC | CASRGLAGGGLYNEQFF
. | . | TRBJ2-7 | TRBV29-1 | TGCAGCGTGACGGAGGGGGGGACCTACGAGCAGTACTTC | CSVTEGGTYEQYF
TRBD1 | few | TRBJ1-2 | TRBV6-1 | TGTGCCAGCAGTGAAGGGACAGGACTCTATGGCTACACCTTC | CASSEGTGLYGYTF
. | . | TRBJ1-1 | TRBV27 | TGTGCCAGCACCGCTAGGCGGAACGTTCTTGCTGAAGCTTTCTTT | CASTARRNVLAEAFF
. | . | TRBJ1-5 | TRBV10-2 | TGCGCCAGCAGTGAGGGGATTTCGATTCAGCCCCAGCATTTT | CASSEGISIQPQHF
. | . | TRBJ1-2 | TRBV7-2 | TGCGCCAGCAGCTTACAAACTAACTATGGCTACACCTTC | CASSLQTNYGYTF
. | . | TRBJ2-1 | TRBV18 | TGTGCCAGCTCACCGGATTCCCTCCGGTACAATGAGCAGTTCTTC | CASSPDSLRYNEQFF
. | . | TRBJ1-4 | TRBV7-9 | TGTGCCAGCAGCTTAGTCAGCCAGGGTGAAAAACTGTTTTTT | CASSLVSQGEKLFF
. | . | TRBJ2-7 | TRBV6-6 | TGTGCCAGCAGTCGGGACGCCGGGGCCTACGAGCAGTACTTC | CASSRDAGAYEQYF
. | few | TRBJ1-2 | TRBV19 | TGTGCCAGTACCCGGGACATCTCCTATGGCTACACCTTC | CASTRDISYGYTF
TRBD1 | . | TRBJ2-1 | TRBV5-4 | TGTGCCAGCAGTCATGCCGGGACAGGCGCCAATGAGCAGTTCTTC | CASSHAGTGANEQFF
. | . | TRBJ1-2 | TRBV19 | TGTGCCAGTAGTAGGGCGGAGCAAGCTAACTATGGCTACACCTTC | CASSRAEQANYGYTF
. | . | TRBJ1-4 | TRBV6-5 | TGTGCCAGCAGCCCCGGGACGGAGAATGAAAAACTGTTTTTT | CASSPGTENEKLFF
TRBD2 | . | TRBJ2-3 | TRBV7-8 | TGTGCCAGCAGCTTAATGGCGAGAAGCGGGAGCTACAATGATACGCAGTATTTT | CASSLMARSGSYNDTQYF
. | . | TRBJ2-7 | TRBV4-2 | TGTGCCAGCAGCGCGCGGGACGACCAGCAGTACTTC | CASSARDDQQYF
TRBD1 | . | TRBJ1-1 | TRBV5-1 | TGCGCCAGCAGCCAGGACAGGGGGCACACTGAAGCTTTCTTT | CASSQDRGHTEAFF
. | . | TRBJ2-7 | TRBV10-1 | TGCGCCATCTACCTATACAGGAGGTTCGAAGCGGGCATCAGCTCCTACGAGCAGTACTTC | CAIYLYRRFEAGISSYEQYF
. | . | TRBJ2-1 | TRBV19 | TGTGCCAGTAGTATTTTGCACGGGACTCTGCAGTTCTTC | CASSILHGTLQFF
. | . | TRBJ2-1 | TRBV28 | TGTGCCAGCAGGGCGGGACCAAGCCGATACAATGAGCAGTTCTTC | CASRAGPSRYNEQFF
. | . | TRBJ2-5 | TRBV5-1 | TGCGCCAGCAGCTTGGCCGATTGGGTTTCAGGGACCCAGTACTTC | CASSLADWVSGTQYF
TRBD1 | . | TRBJ1-1 | TRBV19 | TGTGCCAGTAGCACGGACAGGGACACTGAAGCTTTCTTT | CASSTDRDTEAFF
. | . | TRBJ2-3 | TRBV30 | TGTGCCTGGAGTGGGGGTACAGATACGCAGTATTTT | CAWSGGTDTQYF
TRBD2 | . | TRBJ2-7 | TRBV2 | TGTGCCAGCAGTGAAGACAAGACTAGCTACAACGAGCAGTACTTC | CASSEDKTSYNEQYF
. | . | TRBJ1-4 | TRBV7-2 | TGTGCCAGCAGCTACGGGACATCGAGGGGTAGTGAAAAACTGTTTTTT | CASSYGTSRGSEKLFF
TRBD2 | . | TRBJ2-7 | TRBV4-1 | TGCGCCAGCAGCCAAGAAGGGGAACAGGGACTAGCGGGAGGTTACGAGCAGTACTTC | CASSQEGEQGLAGGYEQYF
. | . | TRBJ1-4 | TRBV6-6 | TGTGCCAGTTCGGAGGGGGGCAATGAAAAACTGTTTTTT | CASSEGGNEKLFF
TRBD1 | . | TRBJ2-7 | TRBV6-1 | TGTGCCAGCAGTGACCTTACAGGGGGCCGATACGAGCAGTACTTC | CASSDLTGGRYEQYF
TRBD2 | . | TRBJ2-2 | TRBV10-2 | TGCGCCAGCAGTGACTTCGGGAGGGCCGACACCGGGGAGCTGTTTTTT | CASSDFGRADTGELFF
TRBD2 | . | TRBJ2-7 | TRBV6-5 | TGTGCCAGCAGGTTAGGCAGTTGGGGGGGCGAGCAGTACTTC | CASRLGSWGGEQYF
. | . | TRBJ2-5 | TRBV5-1 | TGCGCCAGCAGCCCAGGGACACCTATCCAAGAGACCCAGTACTTC | CASSPGTPIQETQYF
. | . | TRBJ2-6 | TRBV7-2 | TGTGCCAGCAGCCGGGCAGCCCGGCTTGGGGCCAACGTCCTGACTTTC | CASSRAARLGANVLTF
. | . | TRBJ2-1 | TRBV18 | TGTGCCAGCTCACCCGAAGGGGAGCAGTTCTTC | CASSPEGEQFF
TRBD1 | . | TRBJ2-7 | TRBV6-5 | TGTGCCAGCAGGACCGGGACAGGGGGAGAGCAGTACTTC | CASRTGTGGEQYF
TRBD1 | . | TRBJ2-1 | TRBV4-1 | TGCGCCAGCAGCCCGACGGACAGGGGATCGTTTGCGAGCAATGAGCAGTTCTTC | CASSPTDRGSFASNEQFF
TRBD2 | . | TRBJ2-5 | TRBV5-1 | TGCGCCAGCAGCCCCCTAGCGGGCCCCCAAGAGACCCAGTACTTC | CASSPLAGPQETQYF
TRBD1 | . | TRBJ1-4 | TRBV15 | TGTGCCACCAGCAGGGACAGGGGGGATGAAAAACTGTTTTTT | CATSRDRGDEKLFF
. | . | TRBJ1-1 | TRBV7-7 | TGTGCCAGCAGCCGTGACAGGAACACTGAAGCTTTCTTT | CASSRDRNTEAFF
. | . | TRBJ2-1 | TRBV18 | TGTGCCAGCTCGGGACCCCAGCGGAACAACAATGAGCAGTTCTTC | CASSGPQRNNNEQFF
. | . | TRBJ1-1 | TRBV6-1 | TGTGCCAGCAGGGATTATGAAGCTTTCTTT | CASRDYEAFF
. | few | TRBJ2-1 | TRBV11-2 | TGTGCCAGCAGCTTAGAAAATAAGGGAAATGAGCAGTTCTTC | CASSLENKGNEQFF
. | . | TRBJ2-7 | TRBV30 | TGTGCCTGGAGTGTACGTTGGCAGGTCTACGAGCAGTACTTC | CAWSVRWQVYEQYF
. | few | TRBJ1-5 | TRBV5-3 | TGTGCCAGAAGCCTATGTTCAGGGAACAATCAGCCCCAGCATTTT | CARSLCSGNNQPQHF
. | . | TRBJ2-3 | TRBV4-2 | TGTGCCAGCAGCCAAGGTACTCTAGGAGGAGATACGCAGTATTTT | CASSQGTLGGDTQYF
TRBD2 | . | TRBJ2-3 | TRBV7-8 | TGTGCCAGCAGCTTAGTGGCGGGAGGGGGTTTTAACACAGATACGCAGTATTTT | CASSLVAGGGFNTDTQYF
. | . | TRBJ2-1 | TRBV20-1 | TGCAGTCCATTGTTCGTGGGGAGTCAATTCTTC | CSPLFVGSQFF
. | . | TRBJ2-1 | TRBV5-1 | TGCGCCAGCAGCGGGGGATACAATGAGCAGTTCTTC | CASSGGYNEQFF